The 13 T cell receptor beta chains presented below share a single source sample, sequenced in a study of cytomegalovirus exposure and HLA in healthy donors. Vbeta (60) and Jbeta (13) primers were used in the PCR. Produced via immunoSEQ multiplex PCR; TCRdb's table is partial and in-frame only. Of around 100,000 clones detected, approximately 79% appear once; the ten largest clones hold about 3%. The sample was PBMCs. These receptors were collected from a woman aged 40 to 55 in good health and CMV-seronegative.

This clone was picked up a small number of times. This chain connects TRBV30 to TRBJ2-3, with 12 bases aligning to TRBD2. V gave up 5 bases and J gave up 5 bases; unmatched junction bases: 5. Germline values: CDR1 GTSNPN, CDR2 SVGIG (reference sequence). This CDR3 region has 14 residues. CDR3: CAWVGGLAGDTQYF. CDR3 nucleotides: TGTGCCTGGGTTGGGGGACTAGCGGGAGATACGCAGTATTTT.

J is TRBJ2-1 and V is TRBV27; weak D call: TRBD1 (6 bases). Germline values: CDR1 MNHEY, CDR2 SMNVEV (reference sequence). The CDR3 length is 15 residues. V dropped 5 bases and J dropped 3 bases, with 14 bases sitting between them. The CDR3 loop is CASSPPDSFYNEQFF. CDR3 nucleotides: TGTGCCAGCAGTCCCCCGGACAGTTTCTACAATGAGCAGTTCTTC.

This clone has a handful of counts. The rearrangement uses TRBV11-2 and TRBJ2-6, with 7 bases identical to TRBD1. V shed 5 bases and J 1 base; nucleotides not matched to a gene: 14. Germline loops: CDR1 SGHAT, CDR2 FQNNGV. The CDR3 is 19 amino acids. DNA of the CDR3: TGTGCCAGCAGCCCGCGCCGTAGACAGGGCAGGTCTGGGGCCAACGTCCTGACTTTC. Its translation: CASSPRRRQGRSGANVLTF.

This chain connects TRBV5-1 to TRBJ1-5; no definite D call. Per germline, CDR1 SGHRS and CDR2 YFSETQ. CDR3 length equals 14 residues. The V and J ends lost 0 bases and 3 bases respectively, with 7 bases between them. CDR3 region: CASSLDGANQPQHF. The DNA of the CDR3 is TGCGCCAGCAGCTTGGACGGTGCCAATCAGCCCCAGCATTTT.

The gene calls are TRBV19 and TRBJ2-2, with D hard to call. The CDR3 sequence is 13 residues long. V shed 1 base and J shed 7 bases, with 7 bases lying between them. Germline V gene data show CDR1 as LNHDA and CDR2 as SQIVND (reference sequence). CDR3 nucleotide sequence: TGTGCCAGTAGTATAGGGGCTGGCGGGGAGCTGTTTTTT. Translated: CASSIGAGGELFF.

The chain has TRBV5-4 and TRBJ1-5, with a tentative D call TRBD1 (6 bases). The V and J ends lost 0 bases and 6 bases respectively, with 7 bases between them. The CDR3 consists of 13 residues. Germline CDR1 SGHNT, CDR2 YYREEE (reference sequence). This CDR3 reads CASSLEGVQPQHF. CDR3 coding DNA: TGTGCCAGCAGCTTGGAGGGGGTTCAGCCCCAGCATTTT.

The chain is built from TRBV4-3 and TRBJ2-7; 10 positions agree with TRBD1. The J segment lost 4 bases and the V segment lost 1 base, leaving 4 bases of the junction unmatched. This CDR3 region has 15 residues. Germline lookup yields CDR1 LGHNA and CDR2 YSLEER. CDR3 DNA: TGCGCCAGCAGCCAAGTGGAGGACAGGGGGTACGAGCAGTACTTC. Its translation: CASSQVEDRGYEQYF.

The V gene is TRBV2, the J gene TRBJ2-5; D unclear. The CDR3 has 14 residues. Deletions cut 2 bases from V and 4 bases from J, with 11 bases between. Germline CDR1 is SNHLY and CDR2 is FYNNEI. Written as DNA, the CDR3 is TGTGCCAGCAGTGAACGTGCCAACGGAGAGACCCAGTACTTC. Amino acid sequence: CASSERANGETQYF.

CDR3 loop: CASRSFGGAGGYTF. CDR3 DNA sequence: TGTGCCAGCAGGTCCTTTGGGGGGGCCGGCGGCTACACCTTC. The chain employs TRBV27 and TRBJ1-2, with D perhaps matching TRBD1 (6 bases). CDR1 and CDR2 from the germline V gene are MNHEY and SMNVEV (reference sequence). Trimming left V 6 bases short and J 8 bases short, with 19 bases between. The CDR3 has 14 residues.

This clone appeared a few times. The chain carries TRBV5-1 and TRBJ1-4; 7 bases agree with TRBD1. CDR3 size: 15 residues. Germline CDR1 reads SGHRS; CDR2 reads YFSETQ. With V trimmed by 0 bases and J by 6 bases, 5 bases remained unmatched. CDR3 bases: TGCGCCAGCAGCTTGGGTGGGGGGACAGATGAAAAACTGTTTTTT. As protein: CASSLGGGTDEKLFF.

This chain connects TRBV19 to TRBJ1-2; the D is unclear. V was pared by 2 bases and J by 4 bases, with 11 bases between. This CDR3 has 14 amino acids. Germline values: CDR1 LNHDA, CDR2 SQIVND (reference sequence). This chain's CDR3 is CASSIRSRIYGYTF. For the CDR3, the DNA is TGTGCCAGTAGTATACGTTCCAGGATCTATGGCTACACCTTC.

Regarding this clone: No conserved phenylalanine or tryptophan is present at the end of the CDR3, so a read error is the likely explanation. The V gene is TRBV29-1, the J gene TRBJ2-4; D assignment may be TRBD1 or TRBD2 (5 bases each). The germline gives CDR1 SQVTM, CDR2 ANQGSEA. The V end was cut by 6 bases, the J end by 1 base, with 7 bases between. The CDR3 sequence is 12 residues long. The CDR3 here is CSVREAKNIQYL. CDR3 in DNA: TGCAGCGTCAGGGAGGCCAAAAACATTCAGTACCTC.

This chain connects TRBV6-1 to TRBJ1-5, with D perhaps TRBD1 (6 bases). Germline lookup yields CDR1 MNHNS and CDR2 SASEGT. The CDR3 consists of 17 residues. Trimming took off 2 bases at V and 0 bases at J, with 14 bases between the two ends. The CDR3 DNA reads TGTGCCAGCAGTGAACAGGGGAGGGCCAATAGCAATCAGCCCCAGCATTTT. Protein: CASSEQGRANSNQPQHF.